The 20 T cell receptor beta chains in this list originate from one sample, sequenced in a study of response to subunit inactivated influenza vaccine (dated by TCRdb to the late 2010s). The library was built by means of RT-PCR. The sequencer was an Illumina HiSeq 2500. TCRdb reprocessed the public reads (quality trimming at Q25 with fastp, clone calling with MiXCR) and kept in-frame beta chains. Rows matching on CDR3 protein sequence are summarized as one entry with the most common DNA and genes. Present in this sample are about 530,000 distinct CDR3 sequences, about an eighth of which were seen just once. 13% of the sample is taken by the ten largest. The time point label, read with the paper, signifies: approximately 40 days after influenza vaccine administration. The specimen was PBMCs from blood, collected more than 35 days after vaccination. The receptor source for this set is a man aged 50-60 years who received an inactivated influenza vaccine. Donor details come from another sample of the same person, matched by shared clones.

The J gene is TRBJ2-1, the V gene TRBV20-1; TRBD1 is a possible D gene (6 bases). V lost 5 bases and J 10 bases, leaving 12 bases between the germline ends. Germline V gene sequence: CDR1 DFQATT, CDR2 SNEGSKA (reference sequence). The CDR3 sequence is 11 residues long. The CDR3 DNA reads TGCAGTGCTCGGACAGTCGGAGAGCAGTTCTTC. It translates to CSARTVGEQFF.

The chain uses TRBV5-6 and TRBJ1-5; unclear D gene. V was pared by 4 bases and J by 9 bases, with 11 bases between. Per germline, CDR1 SGHDT and CDR2 YYEEEE. The CDR3 has 12 amino acids. CDR3 DNA: TGTGCCAGCAGCCGGAACGGCGGGCCCCAGCATTTT. Encoded protein: CASSRNGGPQHF.

This chain joins TRBV11-2 and TRBJ1-2, with D uncertain. The length of the CDR3 is 15 residues. CDR1 and CDR2 from the germline V gene are SGHAT and FQNNGV. V was shortened by 3 bases and J by 2 bases, with 13 bases between the two germline ends. This CDR3 is CASSFKAELNYGYTF. CDR3 bases: TGTGCCAGCAGCTTTAAGGCAGAACTCAACTATGGCTACACCTTC.

The V and J genes are TRBV12-3 or TRBV12-4 and TRBJ1-1; 7 positions agree with TRBD1. Trimming took 5 bases from V and 5 from J; bases not matched to a gene: 2. The CDR3 has 12 amino acids. The CDR3 DNA follows: TGTGCCAGCAGTATGACAGGGACTGAAGCTTTCTTT. Translation: CASSMTGTEAFF.

This clonotype was picked up many times. The V call is TRBV4-1, the J call TRBJ2-3; 12 nucleotides match TRBD2. Unmatched junction bases numbered 10, after V lost 4 bases and J lost 5 bases. The CDR3 is 17 amino acids. Germline CDR1 and CDR2: MGHRA and YSYEKL. The DNA of the CDR3 is TGCGCCAGCAGCCGAGGACTAGCGGGGCCTCGGGGAGATACGCAGTATTTT. Its protein is CASSRGLAGPRGDTQYF.

This clonotype has only a few counts. This chain connects TRBV10-3 to TRBJ2-1; the D gene is possibly TRBD1 (6 bases). Germline V gives CDR1 ENHRY, CDR2 SYGVKD. Trimming took 4 bases from V and 8 from J, leaving 15 bases between them. CDR3 length equals 14 residues. CDR3 coding DNA: TGTGCCATCAGTGCCCCAGGGGCCAAAGATGAGCAGTTCTTC. Its protein product is CAISAPGAKDEQFF.

There are a few counts of this clonotype. The chain combines TRBV7-2 with TRBJ1-4, with 8 bases identical to TRBD1. The length of the CDR3 is 15 residues. The V gene's germline CDR1 is SGHTA and CDR2 FQGNSA. The trim removed 2 bases at V and 8 bases at J, leaving 7 bases unmatched. The CDR3 coding sequence is TGTGCCAGCAGCTTAATCACAGGGGGAGGCGAAAAACTGTTTTTT. Protein: CASSLITGGGEKLFF.

The V call is TRBV28, the J call TRBJ2-7, with 10 bases identical to TRBD2. V gave up 4 bases and J gave up 3 bases; unmatched junction bases: 18. The CDR3 length is 19 residues. Germline CDR1 reads MDHEN; CDR2 reads SYDVKM. The CDR3 protein is CASSSRTSGDPKTLYEQYF. Here the CDR3 DNA reads TGTGCCAGCAGTTCTCGGACTAGCGGAGACCCCAAGACCCTCTACGAGCAGTACTTC.

This clonotype showed up just a few times. The V call is TRBV7-2, the J call TRBJ2-7; tentatively, D is TRBD1 (5 bases). The CDR3 runs 16 residues. Trimming took 0 bases from V and 2 from J, leaving 14 bases between them. The germline gives CDR1 SGHTA, CDR2 FQGNSA. DNA of the CDR3: TGTGCCAGCAGCTTAGCAGGGCAGGGAATACCCTACGAGCAGTACTTC. Translation: CASSLAGQGIPYEQYF.

This clonotype was found many times. The rearrangement links TRBV20-1 to TRBJ2-1; TRBD1 matches at 9 bases. Trimming at V came to 6 bases and at J to 6 bases, leaving 12 bases not matched to a gene. Germline CDR1 reads DFQATT; CDR2 reads SNEGSKA (reference sequence). This CDR3 comprises 15 residues. CDR3 loop: CSARWGGTGTNEQFF. For the CDR3, the DNA is TGCAGTGCCAGATGGGGGGGGACAGGGACCAATGAGCAGTTCTTC.

This clonotype was counted between two and nine times. This sequence joins TRBV4-3 and TRBJ1-1, with 7 bases matching TRBD1. The germline V gene encodes CDR1 LGHNA and CDR2 YSLEER. The junction had 11 bases not matched to a gene; V was cut back by 2 bases and J by 5 bases. The CDR3 contains 16 residues. This CDR3 is CASSQRGDLQGTEAFF. The DNA of the CDR3 is TGCGCCAGCAGCCAACGCGGTGATCTACAGGGGACTGAAGCTTTCTTT.

This clonotype was seen many times. The gene calls are TRBV6-1 and TRBJ2-2, with D perhaps matching TRBD2 (6 bases). V dropped 5 bases and J dropped 1 base, with 11 bases sitting between them. This CDR3 contains 15 residues. Germline CDR1 MNHNS, CDR2 SASEGT. The CDR3 coding sequence is TGTGCCAGCAGTATGTGGGGGGAGAACACCGGGGAGCTGTTTTTT. It translates to CASSMWGENTGELFF.

This clonotype was seen repeatedly, ten times or more. This rearrangement joins TRBV3-1 to TRBJ2-1; D is undetermined. Germline-derived CDR1 and CDR2 are LGHDT and YNNKEL (reference sequence). The CDR3 covers 14 residues. Between the trimmed V and J ends, which lost 5 bases and 5 bases, there was a span of 13 bases. This chain's CDR3 is CASSDQPGHNEQFF. The CDR3 DNA reads TGTGCCAGCAGCGACCAACCTGGGCACAATGAGCAGTTCTTC.

This clonotype was counted between two and nine times. The chain is built from TRBV5-5 and TRBJ1-1; TRBD1 is a possible D gene (5 bases). Deletions cut 5 bases from V and 5 bases from J, with 19 bases between. CDR3 length: 15 amino acids. Germline V CDR1 and CDR2: SGHKS, YYEKEE (reference sequence). The DNA of the CDR3 is TGTGCCAGCAGAGAAGCCCTTGGGGGTTTTACTGAAGCTTTCTTT. Protein product: CASREALGGFTEAFF. Full variable domain (rest looked up from reference TRBV5-5 and TRBJ1-1): DAGVTQSPTHLIKTRGQQVTLRCSPISGHKSVSWYQQVLGQGPQFIFQYYEKEERGRGNFPDRFSARQFPNYSSELNVNALLLGDSALYLCASREALGGFTEAFFGQGTRLTVV.

The sample holds a few counts of this clonotype. The V gene is TRBV5-1, the J gene TRBJ2-1, with D perhaps matching TRBD1 or TRBD2 (6 bases each). V lost 0 bases to trimming and J lost 7 bases, with 14 bases between them. In germline, CDR1 is SGHRS, CDR2 YFSETQ. CDR3 length equals 15 residues. The CDR3 nucleotides read TGCGCCAGCAGCTTGGAAACGGGGGCCGGGAATGAGCAGTTCTTC. It yields the protein CASSLETGAGNEQFF.

This rearrangement joins TRBV5-6 to TRBJ2-7, with TRBD1 as a possible D gene (6 bases). The V and J ends lost 4 bases and 6 bases respectively, with 17 bases between them. Looked up from germline, CDR1 is SGHDT and CDR2 is YYEEEE. The length of the CDR3 is 14 residues. The CDR3 spells CASSPGTTISEQYF. In DNA form, the CDR3 reads TGTGCCAGCAGCCCCGGGACAACAATTTCCGAGCAGTACTTC.

The chain couples TRBV5-1 to TRBJ2-3; 7 nucleotides match TRBD2. The CDR3 covers 16 residues. The V segment lost 4 bases and the J segment 6 bases; nucleotides outside the gene matches: 14. CDR1 and CDR2 from the germline V gene are SGHRS and YFSETQ. The CDR3 DNA reads TGCGCCAGCAGCGGAGGACACGGGACCGGGGGGGATACGCAGTATTTT. Amino acids: CASSGGHGTGGDTQYF. Full variable domain (rest looked up from reference TRBV5-1 and TRBJ2-3): KAGVTQTPRYLIKTRGQQVTLSCSPISGHRSVSWYQQTPGQGLQFLFEYFSETQRNKGNFPGRFSGRQFSNSRSEMNVSTLELGDSALYLCASSGGHGTGGDTQYFGPGTRLTVL.

V and J are TRBV7-6 and TRBJ2-2, with 8 nucleotides matching TRBD2. V trimming: 5 bases; J trimming: 3 bases; junction bases outside the gene matches: 8. Germline CDR1 and CDR2: SGHVS and FNYEAQ. This CDR3 is 16 amino acids long. The DNA of the CDR3 is TGTGCCAGCAGCCCTGGCAGCGGGGGTCACACCGGGGAGCTGTTTTTT. Amino acid sequence: CASSPGSGGHTGELFF.

V gene TRBV6-5 combines with J gene TRBJ2-2; D gene uncertain. CDR1 is MNHEY, CDR2 SVGAGI, per germline. The CDR3 length is 15 residues. The V end was cut by 0 bases, the J end by 6 bases, with 11 bases between. CDR3 protein: CASSYSSTRPGELFF. CDR3 bases: TGTGCCAGCAGTTACTCGAGTACCAGGCCCGGGGAGCTGTTTTTT.

The sample holds a few counts of this clonotype. This chain joins TRBV3-1 and TRBJ2-1; the D is unclear. The V end lost 0 bases, the J end lost 1 base, and 7 bases lay between the germline ends. The germline V gene has CDR1 LGHDT and CDR2 YNNKEL (reference sequence). This CDR3 has 15 residues. CDR3 in amino acids: CASSQDPSSYNEQFF. The CDR3 DNA reads TGTGCCAGCAGCCAAGATCCATCGTCCTACAATGAGCAGTTCTTC.